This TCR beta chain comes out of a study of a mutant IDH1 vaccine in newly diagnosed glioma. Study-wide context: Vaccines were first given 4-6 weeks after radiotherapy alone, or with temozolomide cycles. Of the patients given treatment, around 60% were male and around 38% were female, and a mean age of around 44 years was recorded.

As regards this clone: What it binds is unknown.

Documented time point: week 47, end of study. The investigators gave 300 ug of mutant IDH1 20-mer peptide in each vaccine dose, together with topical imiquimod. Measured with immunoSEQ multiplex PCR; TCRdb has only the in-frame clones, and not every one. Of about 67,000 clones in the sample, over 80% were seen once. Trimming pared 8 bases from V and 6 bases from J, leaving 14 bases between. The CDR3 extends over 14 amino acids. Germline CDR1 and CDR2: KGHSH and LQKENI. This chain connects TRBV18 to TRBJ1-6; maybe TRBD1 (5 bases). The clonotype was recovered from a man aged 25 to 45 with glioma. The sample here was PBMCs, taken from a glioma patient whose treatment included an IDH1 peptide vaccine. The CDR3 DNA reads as TGTGCCAGCGCGCGACAGACTCCTAATTCACCCCTCCACTTT. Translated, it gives CASARQTPNSPLHF.